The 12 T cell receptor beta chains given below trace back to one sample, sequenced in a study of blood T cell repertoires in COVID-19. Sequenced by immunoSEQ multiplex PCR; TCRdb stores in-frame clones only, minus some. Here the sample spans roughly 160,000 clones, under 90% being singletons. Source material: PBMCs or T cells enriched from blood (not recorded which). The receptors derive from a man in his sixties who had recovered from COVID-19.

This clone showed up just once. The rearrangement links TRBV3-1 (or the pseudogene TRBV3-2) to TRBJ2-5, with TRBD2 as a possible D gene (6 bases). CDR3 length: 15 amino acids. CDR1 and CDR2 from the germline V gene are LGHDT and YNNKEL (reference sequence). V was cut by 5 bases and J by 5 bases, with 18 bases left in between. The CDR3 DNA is TGTGCCAGCAGCGGGCGGGACCCGGACGCGGAGACCCAGTACTTC. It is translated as CASSGRDPDAETQYF.

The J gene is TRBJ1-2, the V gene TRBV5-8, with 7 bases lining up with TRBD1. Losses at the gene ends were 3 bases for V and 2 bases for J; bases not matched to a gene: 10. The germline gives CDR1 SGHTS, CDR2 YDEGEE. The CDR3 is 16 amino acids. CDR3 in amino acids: CASSSYDRVQNYGYTF. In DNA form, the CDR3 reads TGTGCCAGCAGCTCCTATGACAGGGTGCAGAACTATGGCTACACCTTC.

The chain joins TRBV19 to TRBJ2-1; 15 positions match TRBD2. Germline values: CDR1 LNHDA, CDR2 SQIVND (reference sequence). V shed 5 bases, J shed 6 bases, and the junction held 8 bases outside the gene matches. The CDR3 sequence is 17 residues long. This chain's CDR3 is CASSPRTSGGARNEQFF. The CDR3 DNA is TGTGCCAGTAGTCCGCGGACTAGCGGGGGGGCCCGCAATGAGCAGTTCTTC.

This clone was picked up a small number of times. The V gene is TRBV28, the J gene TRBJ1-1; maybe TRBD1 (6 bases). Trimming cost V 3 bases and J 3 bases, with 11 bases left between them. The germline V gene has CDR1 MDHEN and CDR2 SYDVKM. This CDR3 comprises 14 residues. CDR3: CASSFRGSHTEAFF. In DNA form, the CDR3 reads TGTGCCAGCAGTTTTAGGGGGAGTCACACTGAAGCTTTCTTT.

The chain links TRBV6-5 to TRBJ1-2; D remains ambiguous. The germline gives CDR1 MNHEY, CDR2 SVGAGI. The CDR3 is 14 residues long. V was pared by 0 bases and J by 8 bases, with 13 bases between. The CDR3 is CASSYSRVAGGYTF. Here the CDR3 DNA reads TGTGCCAGCAGTTACTCGAGGGTTGCGGGAGGCTACACCTTC.

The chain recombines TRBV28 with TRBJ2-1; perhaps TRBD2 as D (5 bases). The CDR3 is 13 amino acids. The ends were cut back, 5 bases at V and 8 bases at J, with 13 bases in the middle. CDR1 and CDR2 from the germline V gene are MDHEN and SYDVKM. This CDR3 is CASSESSSDEQFF. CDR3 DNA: TGTGCCAGCAGTGAGAGTAGTAGCGATGAGCAGTTCTTC.

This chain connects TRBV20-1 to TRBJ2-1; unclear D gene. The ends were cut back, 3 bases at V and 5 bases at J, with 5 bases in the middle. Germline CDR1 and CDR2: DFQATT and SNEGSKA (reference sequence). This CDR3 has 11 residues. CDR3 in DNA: TGCAGTGCTAGGGAGAACAATGAGCAGTTCTTC. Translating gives CSARENNEQFF.

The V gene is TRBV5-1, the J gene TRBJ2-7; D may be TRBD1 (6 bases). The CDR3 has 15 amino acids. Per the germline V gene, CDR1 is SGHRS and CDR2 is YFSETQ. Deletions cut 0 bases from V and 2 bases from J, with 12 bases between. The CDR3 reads CASSLERGSTYEQYF. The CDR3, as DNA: TGCGCCAGCAGCTTGGAAAGGGGGTCCACCTACGAGCAGTACTTC.

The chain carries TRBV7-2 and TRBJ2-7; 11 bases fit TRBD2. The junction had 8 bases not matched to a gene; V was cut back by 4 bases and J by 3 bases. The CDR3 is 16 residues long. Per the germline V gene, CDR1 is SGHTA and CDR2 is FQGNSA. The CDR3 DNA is TGTGCCAGCAGCTCCCAACTACTAGCGGGGGACTACGAGCAGTACTTC. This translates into CASSSQLLAGDYEQYF.

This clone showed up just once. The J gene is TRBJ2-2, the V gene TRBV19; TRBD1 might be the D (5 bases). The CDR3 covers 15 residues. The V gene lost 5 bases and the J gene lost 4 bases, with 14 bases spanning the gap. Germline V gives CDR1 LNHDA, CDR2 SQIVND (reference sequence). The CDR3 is CASSPQLGPTGELFF. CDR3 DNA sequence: TGTGCCAGTAGTCCCCAATTGGGGCCCACCGGGGAGCTGTTTTTT.

The CDR3 DNA reads as TGTGCCAGCAGCGTAAATTTTGCGACAGGGTACACCGGGGAGCTGTTTTTT. This codes for CASSVNFATGYTGELFF. This rearrangement joins TRBV9 to TRBJ2-2, with 7 positions matching TRBD1. Germline V gives CDR1 SGDLS, CDR2 YYNGEE. The CDR3 totals 17 residues. V was pared by 1 base and J by 3 bases, with 9 bases of the junction left unmatched.

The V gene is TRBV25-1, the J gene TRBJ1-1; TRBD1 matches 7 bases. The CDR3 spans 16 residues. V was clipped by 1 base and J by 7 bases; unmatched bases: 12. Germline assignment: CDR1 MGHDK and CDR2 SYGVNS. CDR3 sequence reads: CASSESHPRGLGEAFF. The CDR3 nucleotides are TGTGCCAGCAGTGAATCACACCCTAGGGGGCTTGGTGAAGCTTTCTTT.